The rows below give T cell receptor beta chains drawn from one sample of a study of OX40 agonist ivuxolimab in advanced cancers. Clones were read by immunoSEQ multiplex PCR, and TCRdb kept only the in-frame ones, dropping some. The sample holds about 56,000 clones, under 85% seen once. Sequencing was performed on CD4+ or CD8+ T cells sorted from blood, taken in a trial of the OX40 agonist ivuxolimab. The receptors derive from an adult with an advanced solid tumor such as melanoma, head and neck, liver or kidney cancer. Both conserved end residues are part of each CDR3. D genes are given only for firm matches. Expanded clones get a size class; other rows say once, few or many, or leave the size out.

.,.,TRBV28,TRBJ2-5,TGTGCCAGCAGTACACGGGACCTAACGTATCAAGAGACCCAGTACTTC,CASSTRDLTYQETQYF
.,.,TRBV9,TRBJ2-1,TGTGCCAGCAGCGTCGGGGGATTAAGCTCCTACAATGAGCAGTTCTTC,CASSVGGLSSYNEQFF
.,.,TRBV9,TRBJ2-1,TGTGCCAGCAGCGTATATCAGGGATTCCACAATGAGCAGTTCTTC,CASSVYQGFHNEQFF
.,.,TRBV5-1,TRBJ2-5,TGCGCCAGCAGCTCCGCGGGACCCCGCGAAGAGACCCAGTACTTC,CASSSAGPREETQYF
.,.,TRBV6-1,TRBJ1-1,TGTGCCAGCAGTGAAGATGGGCACATGAACACTGAAGCTTTCTTT,CASSEDGHMNTEAFF
.,once,TRBV7-2,TRBJ2-3,TGTGCCAGCAGCACCTTGGGGGGGGCTACGCAGTATTTT,CASSTLGGATQYF
TRBD1,.,TRBV6-6,TRBJ2-7,TGTGCCAGCAGTTCCTACCGACAGGGTTCCTACGAGCAGTACTTC,CASSSYRQGSYEQYF
.,few,TRBV6-6,TRBJ2-7,TGTGCCAGCAGAGACCAGGGTACGGGCTACGAGCAGTACTTC,CASRDQGTGYEQYF
TRBD1,once,TRBV6-4,TRBJ1-1,TGTGCCAGCAGTGACACCGCAGGGGGCCACACTGAAGCTTTCTTT,CASSDTAGGHTEAFF
.,.,TRBV18,TRBJ2-7,TGTGCCAGCTCATCCTACTACGAGCAGTACTTC,CASSSYYEQYF
TRBD2,.,TRBV9,TRBJ2-1,TGTGCCAGCAGCGTAGAAACGGGGGGTGAGCAGTTCTTC,CASSVETGGEQFF
TRBD1,.,TRBV28,TRBJ1-2,TGTGCCAGCATCCTACAGGGGGCTCACTATGGCTACACCTTC,CASILQGAHYGYTF
.,.,TRBV4-2,TRBJ1-2,TGTGCCAGCAGCCCGGGACGGTCCTATGGCTACACCTTC,CASSPGRSYGYTF
TRBD1,.,TRBV30,TRBJ1-1,TGTGCCTGGAGTCACAGGGGATGGAACACTGAAGCTTTCTTT,CAWSHRGWNTEAFF
TRBD2,.,TRBV7-9,TRBJ2-1,TGTGCCAGCAGCTTAGTTAGCGGGGCCTACAATGAGCAGTTCTTC,CASSLVSGAYNEQFF
.,.,TRBV6-1,TRBJ2-5,TGTGCCAGCAGTGAATTAGGGTTAGTGGAGACCCAGTACTTC,CASSELGLVETQYF
TRBD1,.,TRBV25-1,TRBJ2-3,TGTGCCAGCAGTGAATATGTAGGGGGCAACGAGGATACGCAGTATTTT,CASSEYVGGNEDTQYF
.,.,TRBV12-1,TRBJ2-3,TGTGCCAGCAGCTTTGACGCTTCAGATCCGCAGTATTTT,CASSFDASDPQYF
.,once,TRBV28,TRBJ1-4,TGTGCCAGCAGTACAGGGTCGGGAGGTGAAAAACTGTTTTTT,CASSTGSGGEKLFF
TRBD2,.,TRBV7-9,TRBJ2-7,TGTGCCAGTCGAGCGGGAGGGGACGAGCAGTACTTC,CASRAGGDEQYF
TRBD2,.,TRBV5-4,TRBJ2-5,TGTGCCAGCAGATCACTAGCGGGAGGTCAAGAGACCCAGTACTTC,CASRSLAGGQETQYF
.,.,TRBV6-6,TRBJ2-3,TGTGCCAGCAGGAAGGACCTTAGCACAGATACGCAGTATTTT,CASRKDLSTDTQYF
.,.,TRBV10-3,TRBJ1-2,TGTGCCATCAGGGACCGGGACACCATTAACTATGGCTACACCTTC,CAIRDRDTINYGYTF
TRBD1,.,TRBV5-4,TRBJ2-1,TGTGCCAGCAGCTGGGACAGGGGACCCTACAATGAGCAGTTCTTC,CASSWDRGPYNEQFF
.,once,TRBV7-2,TRBJ2-3,TGTGCCAGCAGCTGGGGGATGGGGGCAGATACGCAGTATTTT,CASSWGMGADTQYF